What follows are 18 T cell receptor beta chains derived from one specimen sequenced in a study of cytomegalovirus exposure and HLA in healthy donors. Primers for the PCR totalled 60 Vbeta and 13 Jbeta. TCRdb's table, derived via immunoSEQ multiplex PCR, lists solely in-frame clones and lacks some. The table has around 170,000 clones, 80% to 85% seen once; the top ten hold 6.3%. The sample comprised PBMCs. All receptors derive from a man in his forties in good health and CMV-seropositive.

This chain connects TRBV11-2 to TRBJ2-7; D perhaps matches TRBD2 (7 bases). Germline values: CDR1 SGHAT, CDR2 FQNNGV. Trimming shortened V by 0 bases and J by 4 bases, and 13 bases separated the two germline ends. The CDR3 has 15 residues. CDR3 loop: CASSLEGGPQYEQYF. CDR3 coding DNA: TGTGCCAGCAGCTTAGAGGGGGGGCCACAGTACGAGCAGTACTTC.

The chain employs TRBV6-1 and TRBJ2-5; 7 bases agree with TRBD1. CDR3 length: 16 residues. V was pared by 0 bases and J by 1 base, with 5 bases of the junction left unmatched. Germline V gives CDR1 MNHNS, CDR2 SASEGT. CDR3 sequence: CASSEAGGEIQETQYF. CDR3 nucleotide sequence: TGTGCCAGCAGTGAAGCAGGGGGCGAGATCCAAGAGACCCAGTACTTC.

This chain uses TRBV5-5 with TRBJ2-7, with D possibly being TRBD1 (5 bases). The germline V and J ends were trimmed by 0 bases and 2 bases, with 9 bases remaining between them. The CDR3 runs 14 residues. CDR1 is SGHKS and CDR2 is YYEKEE in the germline V gene (reference sequence). CDR3 loop: CASSLDDSPYEQYF. CDR3 in DNA: TGTGCCAGCAGCTTGGACGACAGCCCCTACGAGCAGTACTTC.

This chain joins TRBV7-9 and TRBJ1-5; D may be TRBD1 (6 bases). V lost 5 bases and J lost 0, with 14 bases in between. Germline V gene lookup returns CDR1 SEHNR and CDR2 FQNEAQ (reference sequence). The CDR3 contains 16 residues. The CDR3 protein is CASSQGPGHSNQPQHF. For the CDR3, the DNA is TGTGCCAGCAGCCAGGGGCCGGGGCATAGCAATCAGCCCCAGCATTTT. Full variable domain (outside the CDR3, taken from reference TRBV7-9 and TRBJ1-5): DTGVSQNPRHKITKRGQNVTFRCDPISEHNRLYWYRQTLGQGPEFLTYFQNEAQLEKSRLLSDRFSAERPKGSFSTLEIQRTEQGDSAMYLCASSQGPGHSNQPQHFGDGTRLSIL.

The CDR3 bases are TGCAGCGTTGAAGTCAGGGGCTCCTATGGCTACACCTTC. Its protein product is CSVEVRGSYGYTF. V usage is TRBV29-1 and J usage is TRBJ1-2, with a possible D match to TRBD1 (6 bases). This CDR3 comprises 13 residues. The V end lost 1 base, the J end lost 4 bases, and 10 bases lay between the germline ends. Germline-derived CDR1 and CDR2 are SQVTM and ANQGSEA.

About this clone: Other DNA sequences from this sample encode an identical CDR3 as well. The chain employs TRBV7-2 and TRBJ1-5, with D uncertain. The CDR3 has 15 amino acids. CDR1 is SGHTA, CDR2 FQGNSA, per germline. V shed 1 base and J shed 0 bases, with 7 bases lying between them. In nucleotides, the CDR3 is TGTGCCAGCAGCTTAGGAGGCCATAGCAATCAGCCCCAGCATTTT. It yields the protein CASSLGGHSNQPQHF.

The chain is built from TRBV9 and TRBJ2-2, with TRBD2 matching over 13 bases. The germline V gene has CDR1 SGDLS and CDR2 YYNGEE. The J segment lost 5 bases and the V segment lost 3 bases, leaving 10 bases of the junction unmatched. This CDR3 spans 18 amino acids. The CDR3 region is CASSDKKPGLAGTGELFF. The CDR3 DNA follows: TGTGCCAGCAGCGACAAAAAACCGGGACTAGCGGGGACCGGGGAGCTGTTTTTT.

This clone has more than one count but fewer than ten. The V and J genes are TRBV4-3 and TRBJ2-1, with D possibly TRBD1 on 5 matching bases. V lost 0 bases and J lost 10, with 19 bases in between. The germline V gene has CDR1 LGHNA and CDR2 YSLEER. The CDR3 totals 16 residues. The CDR3 reads CASSQEIGASAREQFF. The CDR3, as DNA: TGCGCCAGCAGCCAAGAAATAGGGGCGTCCGCTCGGGAGCAGTTCTTC.

The rearrangement uses TRBV5-1 and TRBJ2-7, with D tentatively TRBD1 (6 bases). Germline V CDR1 and CDR2: SGHRS, YFSETQ. CDR3 length: 13 residues. Trimming stripped 4 bases from V and 6 bases from J, with 14 bases between. This CDR3 is CASSNPPRGEQYF. The DNA of the CDR3 is TGCGCCAGCAGCAACCCCCCCAGGGGCGAGCAGTACTTC.

V and J are TRBV5-1 and TRBJ2-5; 10 nucleotides match TRBD2. Germline CDR1 reads SGHRS; CDR2 reads YFSETQ. V dropped 4 bases and J dropped 5; count of bases not matched to a gene: 11. The CDR3 runs 16 residues. This CDR3 is CASSPVGSGGSETQYF. CDR3 DNA sequence: TGCGCCAGCAGCCCAGTGGGTAGCGGGGGGTCGGAGACCCAGTACTTC. Full variable domain (remainder filled in from reference TRBV5-1 and TRBJ2-5): KAGVTQTPRYLIKTRGQQVTLSCSPISGHRSVSWYQQTPGQGLQFLFEYFSETQRNKGNFPGRFSGRQFSNSRSEMNVSTLELGDSALYLCASSPVGSGGSETQYFGPGTRLLVL.

The J gene is TRBJ2-7, the V gene TRBV6-5; 8 positions match TRBD2. V trimming: 2 bases; J trimming: 5 bases; junction bases outside the gene matches: 8. CDR1 and CDR2 from the germline V gene are MNHEY and SVGAGI. The CDR3 sequence is 15 residues long. The CDR3 DNA reads TGTGCCAGCAGTTACGTAGCGGGGCCGTTTAACGAGCAGTACTTC. This encodes CASSYVAGPFNEQYF.

This clone was detected once. The V call is TRBV19, the J call TRBJ2-3; TRBD2 aligns across 14 bases. CDR3 size: 17 residues. V lost 2 bases and J lost 5; bases outside the gene matches: 6. Germline values: CDR1 LNHDA, CDR2 SQIVND (reference sequence). CDR3 nucleotides: TGTGCCAGTAGTATACCTGGGGGACTAGCGGGGGAAGATACGCAGTATTTT. Protein sequence: CASSIPGGLAGEDTQYF.

J is TRBJ1-3 and V is TRBV10-3; maybe TRBD1 (6 bases). Trimming removed 3 bases at V and 7 bases at J, with 10 bases between. The germline gives CDR1 ENHRY, CDR2 SYGVKD. This CDR3 comprises 13 residues. CDR3 protein: CAISDNRVNTIYF. The DNA of the CDR3 is TGTGCCATCAGTGATAACAGGGTGAACACCATATATTTT.

The chain combines TRBV5-6 with TRBJ2-5, with 14 positions matching TRBD2. The CDR3 consists of 19 residues. J lost 4 bases, V lost 5 bases, and 16 bases had no gene match. CDR1 is SGHDT, CDR2 YYEEEE, per germline. DNA of the CDR3: TGTGCCAGCAGTCGCTGGACTAGCGGGGGGCTACGGTTGGGAGAGACCCAGTACTTC. Translation gives CASSRWTSGGLRLGETQYF.

V gene TRBV2 combines with J gene TRBJ1-6; 8 positions match TRBD1. After removal of 7 bases from V and 9 bases from J, the junction contained 5 bases not matched to a gene. Germline V gene data show CDR1 as SNHLY and CDR2 as FYNNEI. The CDR3 contains 13 residues. CDR3 amino acids: CASKDREASPLHF. The CDR3 DNA is TGTGCCAGCAAGGACAGGGAGGCTTCACCCCTCCACTTT. The full variable domain, completed using reference TRBV2 and TRBJ1-6, is EPEVTQTPSHQVTQMGQEVILRCVPISNHLYFYWYRQILGQKVEFLVSFYNNEISEKSEIFDDQFSVERPDGSNFTLKIRSTKLEDSAMYFCASKDREASPLHFGNGTRLTVT.

V usage is TRBV2 and J usage is TRBJ1-1, with D hard to call. Trimming pared 5 bases from V and 2 bases from J, leaving 9 bases between. This CDR3 has 13 amino acids. The V gene's germline CDR1 is SNHLY and CDR2 FYNNEI. This CDR3 reads CASSFGDNTEAFF. In DNA, the CDR3 is TGTGCCAGCAGTTTCGGGGATAACACTGAAGCTTTCTTT.

This chain links TRBV14 with TRBJ2-1, with a tentative D call TRBD1 (7 bases). The CDR3 has 13 residues. Germline CDR1 reads SGHDN; CDR2 reads FVKESK. V was trimmed by 4 bases and J by 10 bases, leaving 14 bases between them. The CDR3 is CASSLYRGGEQFF. CDR3 nucleotides: TGTGCCAGCAGCCTTTACAGGGGAGGAGAGCAGTTCTTC.

The chain has TRBV10-1 and TRBJ2-1; 7 bases fit TRBD2. Germline V gene lookup returns CDR1 WNHNN and CDR2 SYGVQD (reference sequence). The CDR3 has 17 residues. V was pared by 0 bases and J by 1 base, with 6 bases of the junction left unmatched. Here the CDR3 reads CASSESGLAASYNEQFF. CDR3 DNA sequence: TGCGCCAGCAGTGAGTCCGGTCTAGCGGCATCCTACAATGAGCAGTTCTTC.